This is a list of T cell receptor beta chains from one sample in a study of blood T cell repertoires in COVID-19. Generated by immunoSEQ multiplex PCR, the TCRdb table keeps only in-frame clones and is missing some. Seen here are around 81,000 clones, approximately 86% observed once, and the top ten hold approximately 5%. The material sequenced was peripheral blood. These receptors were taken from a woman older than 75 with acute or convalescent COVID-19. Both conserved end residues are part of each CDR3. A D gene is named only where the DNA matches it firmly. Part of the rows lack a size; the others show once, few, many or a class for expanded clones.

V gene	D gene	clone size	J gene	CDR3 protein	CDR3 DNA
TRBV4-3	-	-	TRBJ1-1	CASSQVNGVLRESEAFF	TGCGCCAGCAGCCAAGTGAACGGGGTATTGAGGGAGTCTGAAGCTTTCTTT
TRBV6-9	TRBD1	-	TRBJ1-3	CASSYPTDRRGPSGNTIYF	TGTGCCAGCAGTTACCCTACGGACAGGAGGGGCCCTTCTGGAAACACCATATATTTT
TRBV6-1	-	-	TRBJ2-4	CASSATPGGGGKNIQYF	TGTGCCAGCAGTGCTACCCCTGGGGGAGGGGGCAAAAACATTCAGTACTTC
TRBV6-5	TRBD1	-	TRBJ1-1	CASIGGQWVTEAFF	TGTGCCAGCATAGGGGGCCAATGGGTGACTGAAGCTTTCTTT
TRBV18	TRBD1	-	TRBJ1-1	CASSRGTGNTEAFF	TGTGCCAGCTCACGCGGGACAGGGAACACTGAAGCTTTCTTT
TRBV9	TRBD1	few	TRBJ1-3	CASSVQDRGHSGNTIYF	TGTGCCAGCAGCGTCCAGGACAGGGGGCATTCTGGAAACACCATATATTTT
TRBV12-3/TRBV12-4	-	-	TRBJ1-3	CASRGPSGNTIYF	TGTGCCAGCAGGGGTCCTTCGGGGAACACCATATATTTT
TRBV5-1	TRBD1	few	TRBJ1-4	CASSLPLTGGDEKLFF	TGCGCCAGCAGCCTGCCCCTGACAGGGGGCGATGAAAAACTGTTTTTT
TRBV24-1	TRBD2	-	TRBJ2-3	CATSDASGRSTDTQYF	TGTGCCACCAGTGATGCCAGCGGGAGGAGCACAGATACGCAGTATTTT
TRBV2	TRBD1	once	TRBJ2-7	CASDPDRAYEQYF	TGTGCCAGCGATCCGGACAGGGCCTACGAGCAGTACTTC
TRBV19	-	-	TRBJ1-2	CASSIPTERFYGYTF	TGTGCCAGTAGTATACCGACAGAGCGCTTCTATGGCTACACCTTC
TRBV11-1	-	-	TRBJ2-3	CASSFRGTVAQYF	TGTGCCAGCAGCTTTCGAGGCACCGTTGCGCAGTATTTT
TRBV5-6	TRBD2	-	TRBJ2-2	CASSFTGGPDTGELFF	TGTGCCAGCAGCTTCACGGGGGGGCCAGACACCGGGGAGCTGTTTTTT
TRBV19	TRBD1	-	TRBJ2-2	CASMLGTGGAGELFF	TGTGCCAGTATGCTAGGGACAGGGGGGGCCGGGGAGCTGTTTTTT
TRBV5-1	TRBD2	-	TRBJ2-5	CASSWGLAGNGRPQYF	TGCGCCAGCAGCTGGGGACTAGCGGGAAATGGTCGCCCCCAGTACTTC
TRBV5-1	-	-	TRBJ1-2	CASSSLTANYGYTF	TGCGCCAGCAGCTCCTTGACAGCTAACTATGGCTACACCTTC
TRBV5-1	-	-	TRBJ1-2	CASSSDSSSGGYTF	TGCGCCAGCAGCTCGGACAGTTCCTCGGGTGGCTACACCTTC
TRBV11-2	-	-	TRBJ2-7	CASSLVQGGGEQYF	TGTGCCAGCAGCTTGGTTCAGGGGGGAGGCGAGCAGTACTTC
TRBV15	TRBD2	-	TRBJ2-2	CATSRLKFRTSGSTGELFF	TGTGCCACCAGCCGCCTAAAATTTCGGACTAGCGGGAGCACCGGGGAGCTGTTTTTT
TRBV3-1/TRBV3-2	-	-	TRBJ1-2	CASSQERGSYGYTF	TGTGCCAGCAGCCAAGAAAGGGGCTCCTATGGCTACACCTTC
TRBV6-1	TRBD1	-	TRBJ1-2	CASSEYRGPNYGYTF	TGTGCCAGCAGTGAATACAGGGGCCCTAACTATGGCTACACCTTC
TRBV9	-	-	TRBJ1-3	CASSVDLPGEAGNTIYF	TGTGCCAGCAGCGTAGATCTCCCAGGGGAAGCCGGAAACACCATATATTTT